The present TCR beta chain was sequenced within a study of T cell changes during pregnancy in multiple sclerosis. This CDR3 contains 16 residues. The table came from immunoSEQ multiplex PCR; TCRdb's copy has only in-frame clones and leaves some out. The data show some 95,000 clones, around 94% seen once. The clonotype comes from a female donor with multiple sclerosis, enrolled in a pregnancy study. The gene calls are TRBV21-1 and TRBJ1-2. TRBV21-1 is an annotated pseudogene. Here the sequenced sample was peripheral blood, taken in the first trimester of pregnancy. This CDR3 reads CASSKSDRMDAYGYTF. CDR3 sequence (DNA): TGTGCCAGCAGCAAAAGCGATCGGATGGATGCCTATGGCTACACCTTC.